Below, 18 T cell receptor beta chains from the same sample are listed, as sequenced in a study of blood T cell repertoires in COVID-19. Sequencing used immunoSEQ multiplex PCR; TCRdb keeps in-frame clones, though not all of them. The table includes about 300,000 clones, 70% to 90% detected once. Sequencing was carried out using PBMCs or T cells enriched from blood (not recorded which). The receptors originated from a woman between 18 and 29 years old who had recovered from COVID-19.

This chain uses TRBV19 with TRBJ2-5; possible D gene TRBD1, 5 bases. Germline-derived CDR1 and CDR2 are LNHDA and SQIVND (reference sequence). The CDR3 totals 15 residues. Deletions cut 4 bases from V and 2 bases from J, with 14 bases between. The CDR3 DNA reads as TGTGCCAGTAGTACGTCGAGCGACAGTCAAGAGACCCAGTACTTC. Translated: CASSTSSDSQETQYF.

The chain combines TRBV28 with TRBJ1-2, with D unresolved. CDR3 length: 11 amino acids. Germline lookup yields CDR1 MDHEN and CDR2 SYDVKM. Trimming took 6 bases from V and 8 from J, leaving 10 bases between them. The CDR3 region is CASRIPSGYTF. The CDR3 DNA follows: TGTGCCAGCAGGATCCCAAGCGGCTACACCTTC.

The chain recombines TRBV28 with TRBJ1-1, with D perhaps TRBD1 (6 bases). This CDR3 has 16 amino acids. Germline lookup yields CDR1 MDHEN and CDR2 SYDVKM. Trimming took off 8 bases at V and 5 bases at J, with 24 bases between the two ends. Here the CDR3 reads CASLGGGTVRGTEAFF. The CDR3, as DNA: TGTGCCAGCCTGGGAGGGGGGACTGTACGGGGTACTGAAGCTTTCTTT.

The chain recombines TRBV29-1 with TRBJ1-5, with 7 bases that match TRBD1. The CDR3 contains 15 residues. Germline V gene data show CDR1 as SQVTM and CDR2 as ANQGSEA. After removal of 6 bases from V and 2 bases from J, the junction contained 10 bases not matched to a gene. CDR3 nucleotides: TGCAGCGTCGCCGAGGGGGCTATGGGCAATCAGCCCCAGCATTTT. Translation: CSVAEGAMGNQPQHF.

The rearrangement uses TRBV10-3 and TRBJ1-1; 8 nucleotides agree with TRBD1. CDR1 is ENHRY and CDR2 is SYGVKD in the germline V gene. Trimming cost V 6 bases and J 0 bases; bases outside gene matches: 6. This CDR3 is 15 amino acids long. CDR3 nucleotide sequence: TGTGCCATCAGGCGACAGGGGAGCATGAACACTGAAGCTTTCTTT. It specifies CAIRRQGSMNTEAFF.

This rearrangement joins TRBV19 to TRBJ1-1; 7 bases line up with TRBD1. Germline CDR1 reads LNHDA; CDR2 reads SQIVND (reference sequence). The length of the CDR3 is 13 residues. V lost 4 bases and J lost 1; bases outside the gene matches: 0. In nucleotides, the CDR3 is TGTGCCAGTAGTAGGGACAGGAACACTGAAGCTTTCTTT. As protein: CASSRDRNTEAFF. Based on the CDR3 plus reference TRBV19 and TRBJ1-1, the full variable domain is DGGITQSPKYLFRKEGQNVTLSCEQNLNHDAMYWYRQDPGQGLRLIYYSQIVNDFQKGDIAEGYSVSREKKESFPLTVTSAQKNPTAFYLCASSRDRNTEAFFGQGTRLTVV.

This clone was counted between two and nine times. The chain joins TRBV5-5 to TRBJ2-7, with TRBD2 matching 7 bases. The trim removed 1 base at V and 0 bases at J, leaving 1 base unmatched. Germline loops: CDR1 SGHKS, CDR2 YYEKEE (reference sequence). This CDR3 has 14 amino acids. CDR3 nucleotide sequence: TGTGCCAGCAGCTTGTCTAGCGGCTCCTACGAGCAGTACTTC. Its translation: CASSLSSGSYEQYF.

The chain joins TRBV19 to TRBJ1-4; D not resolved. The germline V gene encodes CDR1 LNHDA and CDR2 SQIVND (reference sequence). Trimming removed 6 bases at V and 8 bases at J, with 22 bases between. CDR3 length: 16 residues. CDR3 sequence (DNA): TGTGCCAGTAGCGACATAGGCTCCGCCCTTGGGGAAAAACTGTTTTTT. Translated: CASSDIGSALGEKLFF.

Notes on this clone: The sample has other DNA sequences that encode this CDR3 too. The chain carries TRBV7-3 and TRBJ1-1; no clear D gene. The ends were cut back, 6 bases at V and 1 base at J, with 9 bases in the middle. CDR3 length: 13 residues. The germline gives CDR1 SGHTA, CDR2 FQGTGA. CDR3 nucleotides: TGTGCCAGCAGTTTGACACAGAACACTGAAGCTTTCTTT. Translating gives CASSLTQNTEAFF. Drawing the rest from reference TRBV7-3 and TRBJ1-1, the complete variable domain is GAGVSQTPSNKVTEKGKYVELRCDPISGHTALYWYRQSLGQGPEFLIYFQGTGAADDSGLPNDRFFAVRPEGSVSTLKIQRTERGDSAVYLCASSLTQNTEAFFGQGTRLTVV.

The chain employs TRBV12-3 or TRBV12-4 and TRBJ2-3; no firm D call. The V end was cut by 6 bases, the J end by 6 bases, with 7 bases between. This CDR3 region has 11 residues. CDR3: CASSPQDTQYF. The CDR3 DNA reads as TGTGCCAGCAGCCCTCAGGATACGCAGTATTTT.

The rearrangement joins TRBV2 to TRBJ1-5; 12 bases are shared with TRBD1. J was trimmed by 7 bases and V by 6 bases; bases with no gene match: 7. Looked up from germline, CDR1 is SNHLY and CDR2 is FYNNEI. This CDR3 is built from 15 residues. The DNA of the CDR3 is TGTGCCAGCAGCGCCGGGACAGGGGGCTTGCAGCCCCAGCATTTT. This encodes CASSAGTGGLQPQHF.

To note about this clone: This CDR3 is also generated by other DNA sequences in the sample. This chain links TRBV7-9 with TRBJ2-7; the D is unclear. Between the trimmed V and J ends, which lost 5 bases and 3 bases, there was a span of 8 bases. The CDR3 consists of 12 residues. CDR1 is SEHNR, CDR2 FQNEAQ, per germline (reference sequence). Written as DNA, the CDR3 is TGTGCCAGCAGCCCCCGCGACTACGAGCAGTACTTC. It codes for CASSPRDYEQYF.

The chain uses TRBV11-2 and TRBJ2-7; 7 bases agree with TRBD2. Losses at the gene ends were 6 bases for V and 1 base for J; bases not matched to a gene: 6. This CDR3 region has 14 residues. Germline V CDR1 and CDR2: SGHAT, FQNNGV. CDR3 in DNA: TGTGCCAGCAGAGGTAGCGGGTCTTCCTACGAGCAGTACTTC. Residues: CASRGSGSSYEQYF. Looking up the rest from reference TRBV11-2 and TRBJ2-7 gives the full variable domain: EAGVAQSPRYKIIEKRQSVAFWCNPISGHATLYWYQQILGQGPKLLIQFQNNGVVDDSQLPKDRFSAERLKGVDSTLKIQPAKLEDSAVYLCASRGSGSSYEQYFGPGTRLTVT.

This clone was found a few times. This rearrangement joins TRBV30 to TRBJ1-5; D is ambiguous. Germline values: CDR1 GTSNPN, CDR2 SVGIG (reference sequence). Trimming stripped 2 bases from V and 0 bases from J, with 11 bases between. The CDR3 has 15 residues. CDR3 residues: CAWSSQAGSNQPQHF. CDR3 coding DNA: TGTGCCTGGAGTTCCCAGGCGGGTAGCAATCAGCCCCAGCATTTT. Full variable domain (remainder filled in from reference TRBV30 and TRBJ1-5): SQTIHQWPATLVQPVGSPLSLECTVEGTSNPNLYWYRQAAGRGLQLLFYSVGIGQISSEVPQNLSASRPQDRQFILSSKKLLLSDSGFYLCAWSSQAGSNQPQHFGDGTRLSIL.

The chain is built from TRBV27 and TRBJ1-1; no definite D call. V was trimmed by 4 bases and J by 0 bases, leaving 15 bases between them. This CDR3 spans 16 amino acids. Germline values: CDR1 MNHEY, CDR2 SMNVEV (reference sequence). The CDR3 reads CASSSPLRSMNTEAFF. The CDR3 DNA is TGTGCCAGCAGTTCCCCCCTGAGGAGTATGAACACTGAAGCTTTCTTT.

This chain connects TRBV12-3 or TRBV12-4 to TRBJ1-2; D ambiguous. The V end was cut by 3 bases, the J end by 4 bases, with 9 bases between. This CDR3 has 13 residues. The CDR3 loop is CASSLGSSYGYTF. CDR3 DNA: TGTGCCAGCAGTTTGGGCAGTTCCTATGGCTACACCTTC.

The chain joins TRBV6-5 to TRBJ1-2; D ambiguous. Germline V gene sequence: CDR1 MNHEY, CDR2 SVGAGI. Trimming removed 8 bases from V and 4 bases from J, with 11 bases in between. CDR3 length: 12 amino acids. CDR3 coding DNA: TGTGCCAGCCGCCCACAGTCCTATGGCTACACCTTC. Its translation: CASRPQSYGYTF.

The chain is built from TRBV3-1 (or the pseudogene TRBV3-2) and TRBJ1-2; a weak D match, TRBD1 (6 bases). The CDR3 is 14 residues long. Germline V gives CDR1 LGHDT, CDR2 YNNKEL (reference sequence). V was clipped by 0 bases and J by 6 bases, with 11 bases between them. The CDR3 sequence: CASSQDPGVNGYTF. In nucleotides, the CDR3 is TGTGCCAGCAGCCAAGATCCAGGGGTGAATGGCTACACCTTC.